Listed below are T cell receptor beta chains from one sample, sequenced in a study of blood T cell repertoires in COVID-19. Produced via immunoSEQ multiplex PCR; TCRdb's table is partial and in-frame only. This table has some 180,000 clones, 84% appearing once. The sample consisted of PBMCs or T cells enriched from blood (not recorded which). The receptors shown here come from a woman in her 30s who had been exposed to COVID-19. Both conserved end residues are part of each CDR3. The D gene is left open where the match is weak. The size field is filled for only some rows; it gives once, few, many or a size class.

d_call: NA
v_call: TRBV7-6
j_call: TRBJ1-2
clone_size: NA
cdr3_aa: CASSPPHTDYGYTF
cdr3_nt: TGTGCCAGCAGCCCCCCCCACACAGACTATGGCTACACCTTC

d_call: NA
v_call: TRBV3-1/TRBV3-2
j_call: TRBJ2-5
clone_size: NA
cdr3_aa: CASSQATGAKTQYF
cdr3_nt: TGTGCCAGCAGCCAAGCGACGGGAGCAAAGACCCAGTACTTC

d_call: TRBD2
v_call: TRBV6-2/TRBV6-3
j_call: TRBJ2-1
clone_size: NA
cdr3_aa: CASSLAGGDEQFF
cdr3_nt: TGTGCCAGCAGCCTAGCGGGGGGAGATGAGCAGTTCTTC

d_call: TRBD1
v_call: TRBV25-1
j_call: TRBJ1-1
clone_size: NA
cdr3_aa: CASSESTGRLAEAFF
cdr3_nt: TGTGCCAGCAGTGAATCGACAGGGAGGCTCGCTGAAGCTTTCTTT

d_call: NA
v_call: TRBV5-1
j_call: TRBJ1-5
clone_size: NA
cdr3_aa: CASSAGDSNQPQHF
cdr3_nt: TGCGCCAGCAGCGCCGGGGATAGCAATCAGCCCCAGCATTTT

d_call: NA
v_call: TRBV27
j_call: TRBJ2-3
clone_size: NA
cdr3_aa: CASRSRGGGATDTQYF
cdr3_nt: TGTGCCAGCAGGTCAAGAGGGGGTGGGGCCACAGATACGCAGTATTTT

d_call: NA
v_call: TRBV6-5
j_call: TRBJ1-4
clone_size: NA
cdr3_aa: CASSYKFRGLRLFF
cdr3_nt: TGTGCCAGCAGTTATAAGTTTCGGGGACTGCGCCTGTTTTTT

d_call: NA
v_call: TRBV28
j_call: TRBJ1-5
clone_size: NA
cdr3_aa: CASSLQGAGNQPQHF
cdr3_nt: TGTGCCAGCAGTTTACAGGGCGCGGGCAATCAGCCCCAGCATTTT

d_call: NA
v_call: TRBV5-4
j_call: TRBJ1-2
clone_size: NA
cdr3_aa: CASSLREGKSYGYTF
cdr3_nt: TGTGCCAGCAGCTTGAGGGAGGGGAAAAGCTATGGCTACACCTTC

d_call: TRBD1
v_call: TRBV25-1
j_call: TRBJ1-2
clone_size: NA
cdr3_aa: CASSDQTDRGYGYTF
cdr3_nt: TGTGCCAGCAGTGATCAAACGGACAGGGGCTATGGCTACACCTTC

d_call: TRBD1
v_call: TRBV2
j_call: TRBJ1-5
clone_size: few
cdr3_aa: CASSDQGASNQPQHF
cdr3_nt: TGTGCCAGCAGTGATCAGGGGGCTAGTAATCAGCCCCAGCATTTT

d_call: TRBD2
v_call: TRBV6-4
j_call: TRBJ2-3
clone_size: NA
cdr3_aa: CASSDSTSGGGTDTQYF
cdr3_nt: TGTGCCAGCAGTGACTCGACTAGCGGGGGGGGCACAGATACGCAGTATTTT

d_call: TRBD1
v_call: TRBV3-1/TRBV3-2
j_call: TRBJ1-3
clone_size: NA
cdr3_aa: CASSWTGRGNTIYF
cdr3_nt: TGTGCCAGCAGCTGGACAGGGCGGGGAAACACCATATATTTT

d_call: NA
v_call: TRBV7-2
j_call: TRBJ2-7
clone_size: NA
cdr3_aa: CASSPRQGSPPYEQYF
cdr3_nt: TGTGCCAGCAGCCCTCGCCAGGGGTCCCCCCCCTACGAGCAGTACTTC

d_call: TRBD2
v_call: TRBV9
j_call: TRBJ2-1
clone_size: NA
cdr3_aa: CASSVGTSGGNEQFF
cdr3_nt: TGTGCCAGCAGCGTCGGGACTAGCGGGGGCAATGAGCAGTTCTTC

d_call: NA
v_call: TRBV6-2/TRBV6-3
j_call: TRBJ2-2
clone_size: many
cdr3_aa: CASSYTDTGELFF
cdr3_nt: TGTGCCAGCAGTTACACGGACACCGGGGAGCTGTTTTTT